This T cell receptor beta chain was observed in a study of neurological immune-mediated disorders. The sample holds many counts of this clonotype. Using its own MiXCR run on the 5' RACE reads, TCRdb lists one record per CDR3 protein. The profile shows tens of thousands of distinct CDR3 sequences, over 5% of them singletons. The source material was PBMCs. The source of this sequence is a human donor with multiple sclerosis. The donor label of this sample is uncertain.

CDR3 sequence: CASSGTGGSYNEQFF. The CDR3 DNA sequence: TGTGCCAGCTCCGGGACAGGGGGCTCCTACAATGAGCAGTTCTTC. The V gene is TRBV18, the J gene TRBJ2-1; TRBD1 agrees at 11 bases. The germline gives CDR1 KGHSH, CDR2 LQKENI. This CDR3 has 15 amino acids. Trimming at V came to 6 bases and at J to 0 bases, leaving 1 base not matched to a gene.